This TCR beta chain was identified in a study of cytomegalovirus exposure and HLA in healthy donors. Whereas donors were nominally healthy upon sampling, unrecorded immune exposures were probable. With respect to this clone: Its antigen is as yet unknown.

Findings and limits, study-wide: For most TCR sequences rarity was the rule, although some public TCRs occurred in many donors. The likely explanation for a cluster of highly shared sequence variants was sequencing artifact. TCR beta chain V- and J-gene trimming was linked, in a later analysis, to a missense variant in DCLRE1C.

The length of the CDR3 is 19 residues. Trimming cost V 4 bases and J 0 bases; bases outside gene matches: 10. Germline V CDR1 and CDR2: SGDLS, YYNGEE. PCR employed 60 Vbeta and 13 Jbeta primers. Clones were sequenced by immunoSEQ multiplex PCR, and TCRdb holds only the in-frame ones, with some missing. The sample shows about 110,000 clones, 82% of them seen only once. Sequencing was performed on PBMCs. The sequence came from a young man in good health and CMV-seropositive. The V and J genes are TRBV9 and TRBJ2-1, with TRBD2 identical over 13 bases. The CDR3 DNA reads TGTGCCAGCAGCCATTTAGGACTAGCGGGGGAGAGCTCCTACAATGAGCAGTTCTTC. It codes for CASSHLGLAGESSYNEQFF.